The T cell receptor beta chain under discussion was sequenced for a study of identical twins. The V gene's germline CDR1 is SGDLS and CDR2 YYNGEE. CDR3 length equals 13 residues. V was shortened by 0 bases and J by 11 bases, with 12 bases between the two germline ends. TCRdb re-called the 5' RACE reads with MiXCR, one entry per CDR3 protein. The data hold around 690,000 distinct CDR3 sequences, with around 20% observed a single time. This clonotype has just a few counts. This same sample was also part of a study on T cells expressing NK-cell markers.

The sequenced sample consisted of PBMCs. The sequence came from a woman between 18 and 29 years old in good health. The chain is built from TRBV9 and TRBJ2-1; D is undetermined. CDR3 sequence (DNA): TGTGCCAGCAGCGTAGGAAGGGTCTCCAAGCAGTTCTTC. It codes for CASSVGRVSKQFF.